This T cell receptor (beta chain) is drawn from a study of STAT5B mutations in CD4+ large granular lymphocyte leukemia. Study results and limitations: 8/27 top patient clones versus 2/35 control clones were TRBV06-family.

A word on this clone: Its antigen remains unidentified.

V dropped 3 bases and J dropped 0 bases, with 10 bases sitting between them. Germline V gene lookup returns CDR1 SGDLS and CDR2 YYNGEE. This CDR3 has 16 amino acids. The assay was run at survey level. Original processing notes: The detection floor for productive clonotype frequency was 2.59 x 10-5. Profiling relied on immunoSEQ multiplex PCR, and the TCRdb table lists in-frame clones only, not all of them. That table supplies the V and J calls and clone size; D and trimming were determined from the DNA. The sample yields roughly 32,000 clones, around 67% seen once. The source is a human donor in good health. The chain uses TRBV9 and TRBJ2-6; tentatively, D is TRBD2 (5 bases). Material for sequencing was CD4+ T cells from blood buffy coats. CDR3 in DNA: TGTGCCAGCAGCGGCGACCGGGACTCTGGGGCCAACGTCCTGACTTTC. Its translation is CASSGDRDSGANVLTF.